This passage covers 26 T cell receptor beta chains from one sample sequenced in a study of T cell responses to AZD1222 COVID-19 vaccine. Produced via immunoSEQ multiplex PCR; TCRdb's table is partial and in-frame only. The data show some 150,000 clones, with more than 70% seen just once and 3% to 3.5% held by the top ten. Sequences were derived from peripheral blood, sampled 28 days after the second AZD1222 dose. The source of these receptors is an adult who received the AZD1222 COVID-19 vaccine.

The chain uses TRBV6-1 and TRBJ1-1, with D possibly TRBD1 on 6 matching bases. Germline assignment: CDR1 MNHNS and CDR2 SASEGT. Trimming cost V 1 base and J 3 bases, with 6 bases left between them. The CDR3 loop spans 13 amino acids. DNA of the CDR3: TGTGCCAGCAGTGAAGACAGGGACACTGAAGCTTTCTTT. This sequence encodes CASSEDRDTEAFF.

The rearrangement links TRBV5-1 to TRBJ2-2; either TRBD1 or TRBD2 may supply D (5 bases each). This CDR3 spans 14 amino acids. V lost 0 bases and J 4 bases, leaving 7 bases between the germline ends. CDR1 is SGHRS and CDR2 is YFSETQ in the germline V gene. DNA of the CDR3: TGCGCCAGCAGCTTGGGAGGGGCCACCGGGGAGCTGTTTTTT. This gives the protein CASSLGGATGELFF.

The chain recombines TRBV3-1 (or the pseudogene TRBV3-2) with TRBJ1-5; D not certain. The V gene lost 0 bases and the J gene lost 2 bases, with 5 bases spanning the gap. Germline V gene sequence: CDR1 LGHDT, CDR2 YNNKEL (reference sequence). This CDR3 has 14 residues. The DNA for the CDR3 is TGTGCCAGCAGCCAAGAATGGGGCAATCAGCCCCAGCATTTT. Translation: CASSQEWGNQPQHF.

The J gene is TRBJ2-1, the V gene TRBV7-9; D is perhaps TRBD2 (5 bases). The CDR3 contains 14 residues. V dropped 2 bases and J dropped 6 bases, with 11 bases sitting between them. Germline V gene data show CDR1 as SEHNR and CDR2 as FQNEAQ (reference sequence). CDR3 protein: CASSLTTGFNEQFF. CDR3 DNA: TGTGCCAGCAGCTTAACAACGGGGTTCAATGAGCAGTTCTTC.

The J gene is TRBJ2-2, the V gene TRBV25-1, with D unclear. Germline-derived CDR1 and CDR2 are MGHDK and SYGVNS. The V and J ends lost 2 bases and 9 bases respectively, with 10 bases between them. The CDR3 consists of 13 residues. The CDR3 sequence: CASSERSGRELFF. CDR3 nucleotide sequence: TGTGCCAGCAGTGAAAGGTCCGGAAGGGAGCTGTTTTTT.

CDR3 DNA sequence: TGTGCCAGCAGTCCGATGGGGACTCGTTCACCCCTCCACTTT. Its translation: CASSPMGTRSPLHF. V gene TRBV21-1 combines with J gene TRBJ1-6. TRBV21-1 constitutes a pseudogene. This CDR3 contains 14 residues.

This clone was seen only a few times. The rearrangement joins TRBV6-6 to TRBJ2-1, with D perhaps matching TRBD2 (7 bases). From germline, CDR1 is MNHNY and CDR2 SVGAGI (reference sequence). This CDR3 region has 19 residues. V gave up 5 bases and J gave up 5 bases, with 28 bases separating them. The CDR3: CASSQQGLTGTIKNNEQFF. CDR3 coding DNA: TGTGCCAGCAGTCAGCAGGGTCTTACAGGGACTATCAAGAACAATGAGCAGTTCTTC.

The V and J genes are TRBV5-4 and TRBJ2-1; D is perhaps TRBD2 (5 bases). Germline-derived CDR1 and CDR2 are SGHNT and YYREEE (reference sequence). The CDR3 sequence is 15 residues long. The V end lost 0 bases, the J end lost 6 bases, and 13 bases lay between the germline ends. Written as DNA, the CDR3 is TGTGCCAGCAGCTTGGGTCTGGACTTCCGCAATGAGCAGTTCTTC. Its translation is CASSLGLDFRNEQFF.

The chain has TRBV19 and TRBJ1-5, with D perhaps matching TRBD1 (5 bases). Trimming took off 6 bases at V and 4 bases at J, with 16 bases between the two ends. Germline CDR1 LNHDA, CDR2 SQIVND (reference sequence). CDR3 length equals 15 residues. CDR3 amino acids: CASSEPDRKNQPQHF. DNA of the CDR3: TGTGCCAGTAGCGAGCCCGACAGAAAGAATCAGCCCCAGCATTTT.

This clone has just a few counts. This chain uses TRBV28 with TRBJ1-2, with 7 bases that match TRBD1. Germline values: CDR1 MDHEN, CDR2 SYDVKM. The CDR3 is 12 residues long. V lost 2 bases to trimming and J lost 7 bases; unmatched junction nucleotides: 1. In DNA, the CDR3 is TGTGCCAGCAGTTTAGGGACAGCTGGCTACACCTTC. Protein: CASSLGTAGYTF.

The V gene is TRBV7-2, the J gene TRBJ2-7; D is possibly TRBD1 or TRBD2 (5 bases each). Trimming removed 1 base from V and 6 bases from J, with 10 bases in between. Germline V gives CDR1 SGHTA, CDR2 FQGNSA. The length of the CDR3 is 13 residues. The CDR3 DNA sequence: TGTGCCAGCAGCTTAGGTAAGGGACGCGAGCAGTACTTC. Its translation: CASSLGKGREQYF. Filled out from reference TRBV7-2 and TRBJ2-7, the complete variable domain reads GAGVSQSPSNKVTEKGKDVELRCDPISGHTALYWYRQSLGQGLEFLIYFQGNSAPDKSGLPSDRFSAERTGGSVSTLTIQRTQQEDSAVYLCASSLGKGREQYFGPGTRLTVT.

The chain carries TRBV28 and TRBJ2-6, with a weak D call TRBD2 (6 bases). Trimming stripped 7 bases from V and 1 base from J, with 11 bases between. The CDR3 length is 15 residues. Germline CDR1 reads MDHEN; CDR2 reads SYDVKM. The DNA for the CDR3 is TGTGCCAGCATTGACGGGGGATCTGGGGCCAACGTCCTGACTTTC. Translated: CASIDGGSGANVLTF.

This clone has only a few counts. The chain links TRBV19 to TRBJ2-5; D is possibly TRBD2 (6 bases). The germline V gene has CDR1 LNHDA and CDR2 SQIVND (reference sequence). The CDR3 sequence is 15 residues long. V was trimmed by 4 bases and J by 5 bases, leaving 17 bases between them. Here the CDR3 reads CASSRSTSLGETQYF. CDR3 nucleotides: TGTGCCAGTAGTAGGTCGACTAGTCTCGGGGAGACCCAGTACTTC.

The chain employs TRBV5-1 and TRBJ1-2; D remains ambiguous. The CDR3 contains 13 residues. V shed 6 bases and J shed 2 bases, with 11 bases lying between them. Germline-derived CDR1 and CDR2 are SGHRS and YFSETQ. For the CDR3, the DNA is TGCGCCAGCACCAGATCTGGGAACTATGGCTACACCTTC. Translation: CASTRSGNYGYTF. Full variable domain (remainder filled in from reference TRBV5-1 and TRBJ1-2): KAGVTQTPRYLIKTRGQQVTLSCSPISGHRSVSWYQQTPGQGLQFLFEYFSETQRNKGNFPGRFSGRQFSNSRSEMNVSTLELGDSALYLCASTRSGNYGYTFGSGTRLTVV.

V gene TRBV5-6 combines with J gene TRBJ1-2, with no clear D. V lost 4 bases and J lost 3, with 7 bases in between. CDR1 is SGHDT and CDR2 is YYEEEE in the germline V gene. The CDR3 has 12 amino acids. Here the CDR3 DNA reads TGTGCCAGCAGCGTGATAGACTATGGCTACACCTTC. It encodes CASSVIDYGYTF.

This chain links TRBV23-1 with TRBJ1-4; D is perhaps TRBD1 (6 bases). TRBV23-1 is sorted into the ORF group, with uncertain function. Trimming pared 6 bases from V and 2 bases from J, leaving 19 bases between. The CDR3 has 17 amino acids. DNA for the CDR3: TGCGCCAGCAGGCCTTCTACAGGGAACTTGACTAATGAAAAACTGTTTTTT. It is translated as CASRPSTGNLTNEKLFF.

CDR3 in DNA: TGTGCCAGCAGCTTAACAGTAGGAGTATATTATGAGCAGTTCTTC. It translates to CASSLTVGVYYEQFF. This chain joins TRBV7-2 and TRBJ2-1; the D is unclear. Trimming cost V 2 bases and J 8 bases, with 16 bases left between them. CDR3 length: 15 amino acids. The germline gives CDR1 SGHTA, CDR2 FQGNSA.

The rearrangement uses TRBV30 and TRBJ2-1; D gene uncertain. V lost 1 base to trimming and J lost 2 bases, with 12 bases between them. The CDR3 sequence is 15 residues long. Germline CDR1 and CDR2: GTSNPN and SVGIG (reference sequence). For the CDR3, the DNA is TGTGCCTGGAGTGCACGAACTCCTCCCTACAATGAGCAGTTCTTC. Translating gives CAWSARTPPYNEQFF. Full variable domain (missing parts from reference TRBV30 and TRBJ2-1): SQTIHQWPATLVQPVGSPLSLECTVEGTSNPNLYWYRQAAGRGLQLLFYSVGIGQISSEVPQNLSASRPQDRQFILSSKKLLLSDSGFYLCAWSARTPPYNEQFFGPGTRLTVL.

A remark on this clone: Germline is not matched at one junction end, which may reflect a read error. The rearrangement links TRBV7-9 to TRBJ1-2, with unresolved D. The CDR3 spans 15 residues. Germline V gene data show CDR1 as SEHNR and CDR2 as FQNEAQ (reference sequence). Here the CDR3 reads CASSLAQTGNYGYTF. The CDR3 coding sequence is TGTGCCAGCAGCCTAGCCCAGACTGGTAACTATGGCTACACCTTC.

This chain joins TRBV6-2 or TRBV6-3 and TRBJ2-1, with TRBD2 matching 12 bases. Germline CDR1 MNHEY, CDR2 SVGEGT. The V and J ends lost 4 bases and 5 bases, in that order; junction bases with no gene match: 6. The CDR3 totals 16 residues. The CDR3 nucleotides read TGTGCCAGCAGTTCCCTAGCGGGAGGGCCCCACAATGAGCAGTTCTTC. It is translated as CASSSLAGGPHNEQFF.

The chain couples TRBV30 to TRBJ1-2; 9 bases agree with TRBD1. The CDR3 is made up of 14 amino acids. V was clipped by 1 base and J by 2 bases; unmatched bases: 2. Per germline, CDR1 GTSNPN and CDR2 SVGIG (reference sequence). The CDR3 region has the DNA TGTGCCTGGAGTGGGGGGACAGGGAACTATGGCTACACCTTC. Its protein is CAWSGGTGNYGYTF.

CDR3 in amino acids: CASSLSLGRLLGYTF. The CDR3 DNA reads as TGTGCCAGCAGCTTGAGTTTGGGTCGCCTGCTTGGCTACACCTTC. The chain is built from TRBV5-4 and TRBJ1-2; D gene uncertain. Germline loops: CDR1 SGHNT, CDR2 YYREEE (reference sequence). The CDR3 covers 15 residues. The germline V and J ends were trimmed by 1 base and 7 bases, with 17 bases remaining between them.

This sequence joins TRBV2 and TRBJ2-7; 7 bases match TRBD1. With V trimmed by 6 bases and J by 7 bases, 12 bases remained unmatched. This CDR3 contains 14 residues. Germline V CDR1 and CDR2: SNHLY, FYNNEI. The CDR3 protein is CASRTETGAGEQYF. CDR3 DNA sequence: TGTGCCAGCAGGACAGAAACAGGGGCTGGGGAGCAGTACTTC. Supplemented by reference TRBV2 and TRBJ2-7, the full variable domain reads EPEVTQTPSHQVTQMGQEVILRCVPISNHLYFYWYRQILGQKVEFLVSFYNNEISEKSEIFDDQFSVERPDGSNFTLKIRSTKLEDSAMYFCASRTETGAGEQYFGPGTRLTVT.

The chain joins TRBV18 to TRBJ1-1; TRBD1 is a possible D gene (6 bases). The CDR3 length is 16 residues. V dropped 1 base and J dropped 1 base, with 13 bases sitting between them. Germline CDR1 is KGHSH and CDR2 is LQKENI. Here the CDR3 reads CASSPQSGGQNTEAFF. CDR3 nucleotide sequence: TGTGCCAGCTCACCACAGTCCGGGGGGCAGAACACTGAAGCTTTCTTT.

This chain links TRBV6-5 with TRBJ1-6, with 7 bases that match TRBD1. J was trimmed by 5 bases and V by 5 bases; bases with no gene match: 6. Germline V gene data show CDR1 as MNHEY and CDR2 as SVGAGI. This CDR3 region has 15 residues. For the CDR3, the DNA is TGTGCCAGCAGTACTGGGACAGTTAATAATTCACCCCTCCACTTT. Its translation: CASSTGTVNNSPLHF.

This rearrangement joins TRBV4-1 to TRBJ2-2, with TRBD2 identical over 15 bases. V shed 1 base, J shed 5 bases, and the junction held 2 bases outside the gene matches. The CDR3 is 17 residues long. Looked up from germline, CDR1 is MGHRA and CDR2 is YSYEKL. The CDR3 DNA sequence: TGCGCCAGCAGCCAAGGGGGACTAGCGGGGGGAACCGGGGAGCTGTTTTTT. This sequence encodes CASSQGGLAGGTGELFF.